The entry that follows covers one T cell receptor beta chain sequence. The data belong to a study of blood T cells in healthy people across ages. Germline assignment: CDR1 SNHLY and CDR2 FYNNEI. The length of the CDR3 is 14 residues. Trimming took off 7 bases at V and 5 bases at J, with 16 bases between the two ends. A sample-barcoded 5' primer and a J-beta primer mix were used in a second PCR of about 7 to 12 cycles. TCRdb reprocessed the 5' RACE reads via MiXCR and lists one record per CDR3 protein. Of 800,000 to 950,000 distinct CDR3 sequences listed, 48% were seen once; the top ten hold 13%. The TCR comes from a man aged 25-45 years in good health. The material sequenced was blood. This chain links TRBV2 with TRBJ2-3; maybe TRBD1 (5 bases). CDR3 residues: CASNRRQLEDTQYF. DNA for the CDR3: TGTGCCAGCAATAGGAGACAGTTGGAAGATACGCAGTATTTT.